The 20 T cell receptor beta chains listed next were all sequenced from one sample in a study of blood T cell repertoires in COVID-19. Method: immunoSEQ multiplex PCR; TCRdb's copy keeps in-frame clones and lacks some. This sample has 120,000 or so clones; roughly nine tenths occur once, and the top ten carry about 8%. The sequencing sample was made of peripheral blood. The receptor source for this set is a man in his 70s who had recovered from COVID-19.

This chain uses TRBV29-1 with TRBJ1-1; 8 nucleotides align to TRBD1. The CDR3 totals 13 residues. Germline CDR1 reads SQVTM; CDR2 reads ANQGSEA. The V gene end was trimmed by 6 bases and the J gene end by 4 bases; junction bases not matched to a gene: 7. The chain's CDR3 is CSVEGQVATEAFF. The CDR3 DNA reads TGCAGCGTCGAGGGACAGGTCGCCACTGAAGCTTTCTTT. Full variable domain (remainder filled in from reference TRBV29-1 and TRBJ1-1): SAVISQKPSRDICQRGTSLTIQCQVDSQVTMMFWYRQQPGQSLTLIATANQGSEATYESGFVIDKFPISRPNLTFSTLTVSNMSPEDSSIYLCSVEGQVATEAFFGQGTRLTVV.

The chain joins TRBV5-1 to TRBJ2-7, with D hard to call. The germline CDR1 and CDR2 sequences are SGHRS and YFSETQ. The CDR3 is 15 amino acids. Trimming took off 0 bases at V and 8 bases at J, with 18 bases between the two ends. CDR3 sequence reads: CASSLDGGSTLKQYF. The CDR3 DNA is TGCGCCAGCAGCTTGGATGGCGGTTCGACGTTGAAGCAGTACTTC.

CDR3 sequence (DNA): TGTGCCTCCGGTGGTCCTAGCACAGATACGCAGTATTTT. Protein product: CASGGPSTDTQYF. The V and J genes are TRBV30 and TRBJ2-3; D gene uncertain. CDR3 length equals 13 residues. Trimming stripped 7 bases from V and 0 bases from J, with 11 bases between. Germline lookup yields CDR1 GTSNPN and CDR2 SVGIG (reference sequence).

V and J are TRBV7-2 and TRBJ1-2, with TRBD1 matching 9 bases. Unmatched junction bases numbered 5, after V lost 5 bases and J lost 4 bases. Germline CDR1 and CDR2: SGHTA and FQGNSA. The length of the CDR3 is 14 residues. The CDR3: CASSRTGDGYGYTF. For the CDR3, the DNA is TGTGCCAGCAGCAGGACAGGGGACGGCTATGGCTACACCTTC.

This clone was seen a handful of times. The V call is TRBV19, the J call TRBJ1-5; tentative D call: TRBD1 (5 bases). Germline V gene data show CDR1 as LNHDA and CDR2 as SQIVND (reference sequence). The CDR3 totals 15 residues. With 1 base removed from V and 7 bases from J, the gap between germline ends came to 14 bases. CDR3 DNA: TGTGCCAGTAGTATAGGCGGGGACTTACGGCAGCCCCAGCATTTT. Translation gives CASSIGGDLRQPQHF.

This clone was picked up a small number of times. The rearrangement joins TRBV27 to TRBJ1-6; weak D call: TRBD1 (6 bases). Germline CDR1 is MNHEY and CDR2 is SMNVEV (reference sequence). This CDR3 is built from 14 residues. V was shortened by 8 bases and J by 7 bases, with 15 bases between the two germline ends. This chain's CDR3 is CASQQGIENSPLHF. The CDR3 coding sequence is TGTGCCAGCCAACAGGGTATCGAAAATTCACCCCTCCACTTT.

J is TRBJ1-1 and V is TRBV10-3; D may be TRBD1 (5 bases). Trimming left V 2 bases short and J 1 base short, with 14 bases between. Germline V gene lookup returns CDR1 ENHRY and CDR2 SYGVKD. This CDR3 has 16 residues. DNA for the CDR3: TGTGCCATCAGTGAGACGCGGGGCGAAGGGAACACTGAAGCTTTCTTT. This translates into CAISETRGEGNTEAFF.

The genes are TRBV18 and TRBJ2-6; 11 nucleotides match TRBD1. V dropped 3 bases and J dropped 2; count of bases not matched to a gene: 3. The CDR3 has 17 residues. Germline V gene data show CDR1 as KGHSH and CDR2 as LQKENI. CDR3 residues: CASSPRDRGAGANVLTF. The CDR3 DNA follows: TGTGCCAGCTCACCCCGGGACAGGGGGGCTGGGGCCAACGTCCTGACTTTC.

V and J are TRBV24-1 and TRBJ2-5, with D maybe TRBD1 (7 bases). This CDR3 is built from 16 residues. The germline V gene has CDR1 KGHDR and CDR2 SFDVKD. Trimming stripped 3 bases from V and 3 bases from J, with 16 bases between. The DNA of the CDR3 is TGTGCCACCAGTGATCCATCGACAGGGAGGAAAGAGACCCAGTACTTC. This encodes CATSDPSTGRKETQYF.

V is TRBV4-3 and J is TRBJ1-5; perhaps TRBD1 as D (5 bases). CDR1 and CDR2 from the germline V gene are LGHNA and YSLEER. This CDR3 spans 14 amino acids. V was pared by 0 bases and J by 9 bases, with 12 bases between. The CDR3 coding sequence is TGCGCCAGCAGCCAAGATCGGGCGGGGCGGCCCCAGCATTTT. Protein: CASSQDRAGRPQHF.

V usage is TRBV2 and J usage is TRBJ2-7; TRBD2 matches at 7 bases. Germline V gene data show CDR1 as SNHLY and CDR2 as FYNNEI. The CDR3 totals 11 residues. V lost 4 bases to trimming and J lost 7 bases; unmatched junction nucleotides: 1. The CDR3 sequence: CASSGEGEQYF. DNA for the CDR3: TGTGCCAGCAGTGGGGAGGGGGAGCAGTACTTC.

This sequence joins TRBV25-1 and TRBJ1-2, with 7 bases aligning to TRBD1. Germline V CDR1 and CDR2: MGHDK, SYGVNS. Losses at the gene ends were 4 bases for V and 8 bases for J; bases not matched to a gene: 7. The CDR3 is 13 residues long. CDR3 residues: CASSVTGWGGYTF. CDR3 sequence (DNA): TGTGCCAGCAGTGTGACAGGGTGGGGCGGCTACACCTTC.

This clone turned up a few times. V gene TRBV30 combines with J gene TRBJ1-5; D is uncertain. The V gene's germline CDR1 is GTSNPN and CDR2 SVGIG (reference sequence). The CDR3 extends over 18 amino acids. Trimming removed 1 base at V and 7 bases at J, with 26 bases between. CDR3 amino acids: CAWSGPPRQLGYLQPQHF. In DNA, the CDR3 is TGTGCCTGGAGTGGACCGCCGCGCCAACTAGGGTATTTACAGCCCCAGCATTTT.

This chain connects TRBV7-9 to TRBJ2-4; D is undetermined. Germline V gives CDR1 SEHNR, CDR2 FQNEAQ (reference sequence). The CDR3 is 16 amino acids. The V end was cut by 5 bases, the J end by 1 base, with 15 bases between. CDR3 DNA sequence: TGTGCCAGCAGCCAATCCCTAGAGGCGGCCAAAAACATTCAGTACTTC. This sequence encodes CASSQSLEAAKNIQYF.

This clone appeared a single time. The genes are TRBV7-2 and TRBJ2-7; TRBD2 matches 9 bases. The CDR3 length is 17 residues. The V and J ends lost 2 bases and 1 base, in that order; junction bases with no gene match: 9. The germline gives CDR1 SGHTA, CDR2 FQGNSA. The CDR3 nucleotides read TGTGCCAGCAGCTTACAGGCCAGCGGGAGGTTATCCTACGAGCAGTACTTC. Residues: CASSLQASGRLSYEQYF.

This sequence joins TRBV12-3 or TRBV12-4 and TRBJ2-2; 7 positions agree with TRBD1. The CDR3 spans 13 residues. The ends lost 5 bases at V and 13 bases at J; junction bases unmatched: 10. The DNA for the CDR3 is TGTGCCAGCAGTCCCCCCGGGACAGCGCGGCTGTTTTTT. Protein: CASSPPGTARLFF.

The chain carries TRBV5-4 and TRBJ2-5; TRBD2 agrees at 9 bases. The CDR3 sequence is 13 residues long. CDR1 and CDR2 (germline): SGHNT, YYREEE (reference sequence). With 2 bases clipped from V and 5 bases from J, the junction kept 1 base outside the gene matches. The CDR3 nucleotides read TGTGCCAGCAGCTTAAGCGGGAGGGAGACCCAGTACTTC. This encodes CASSLSGRETQYF.

The chain is built from TRBV12-5 and TRBJ2-6; D is possibly TRBD1 (6 bases). CDR1 LGHNT and CDR2 FRNRAP come from the germline V gene. The CDR3 extends over 13 amino acids. V dropped 1 base and J dropped 13 bases, with 11 bases sitting between them. CDR3 protein: CASGLASTGVLTF. DNA for the CDR3: TGTGCTAGTGGTTTGGCCAGTACAGGGGTCCTGACTTTC.

V usage is TRBV30 and J usage is TRBJ1-2, with D possibly being TRBD1 (5 bases). The V end lost 4 bases, the J end lost 0 bases, and 9 bases lay between the germline ends. Germline V CDR1 and CDR2: GTSNPN, SVGIG (reference sequence). This CDR3 contains 13 residues. In nucleotides, the CDR3 is TGTGCCTGGACAGGGCCTTCTAACTATGGCTACACCTTC. As protein: CAWTGPSNYGYTF.

This clone was counted once. The same CDR3 arises from other DNA sequences in this sample as well. The chain recombines TRBV5-6 with TRBJ2-7; TRBD1 is a possible D gene (5 bases). Trimming shortened V by 2 bases and J by 4 bases, and 7 bases separated the two germline ends. The CDR3 length is 12 residues. Germline CDR1 SGHDT, CDR2 YYEEEE. For the CDR3, the DNA is TGTGCCAGCAGCTTAGGGGCTTACGAGCAGTACTTC. Translated: CASSLGAYEQYF.